Sequencing of this T cell receptor (beta chain) was carried out in a study of prognosis after radiotherapy for stage I lung cancer (dated by TCRdb to 2020 to 2023). For the wider study: Between April 2018 and early 2019, nineteen patients with stage I NSCLC were enrolled in Nanjing, China. Four of the 19 patients developed distant metastases after SBRT, at a median of roughly 7 months; the other 15 showed no significant progression. Squamous cell carcinoma histology was identified in 6 to 8 patients, and adenocarcinoma histology was identified in twelve patients. Every patient was deemed medically inoperable, around 11 because of comorbidities and more than five because they refused surgery. SBRT was delivered in 3 to 5 fractions with a biologically effective dose of at least 100 Gy, and image-guided IMRT or VMAT was used for delivery. The study included fourteen patients with newly diagnosed primary stage I lung tumors and roughly 5 with oligometastatic NSCLC after surgical resection of the primary tumor. In every patient, SBRT was given without any concurrent therapy. The study took one blood sample before SBRT and one after SBRT from each of approximately 19 patients and sequenced all 40 or so samples. The cohort included about a dozen men and roughly six women, with a median age of approximately 74 years and a range of about 53 to 85 years. Peripheral blood TCR beta repertoires were profiled in stage I NSCLC patients before and after stereotactic body radiotherapy, and the repertoires were related to distant failure. The investigation overall reported the following: After SBRT, the number of unique TCR clones decreased (median about 9,100 before versus around 7,000 after; Wilcoxon paired P=0.011). The study was limited by its small cohort and short follow-up, and the findings require independent validation. Tumor specificity of expanded TCR clones was not determined. Post-SBRT Shannon entropy and its change from baseline were lower in patients who developed distant metastases; baseline Shannon entropy was not associated with metastases. TRBV and TRBJ usage frequencies reportedly differed by metastasis status, in two V genes at baseline and in eight or nine V and two J genes after SBRT. All reported P values were unadjusted for multiple comparisons.

On this clonotype itself: It has no known antigen specificity. No qualities accompany the bases; no much larger clone lies one base away.

No patient had a history of other malignancies or prior chemotherapy or radiotherapy, and all had node-negative disease on CT and PET/CT. At each of two time points, around 6.5 milliliters of peripheral venous blood were collected in EDTA tubes. Ficoll-Paque Plus density-gradient centrifugation was used to isolate PBMCs. Right after collection, samples were placed at -80 degrees C and kept there until analysis. Including the terminal cysteine and phenylalanine, the CDR3 comprises 14 residues. CDR3 DNA is the only sequence kept; it has 42 bases, read in frame from the first base. The germline V gene gives CDR1 as ENHRY and CDR2 as SYGVKD. V and J are trimmed by 6 bases and 9 bases, and the gene matches miss 8 bases of the junction. Two rounds of multiplex PCR on genomic DNA were used to amplify the TCR beta CDR3 region. In the first PCR round, primers specific to each TRBV and TRBJ gene were used, and the primer sequences were filed in Chinese patent CN105087789A. Universal primers were used in the second round of PCR. The Roche High Pure PCR Template Preparation Kit was used to extract genomic DNA from frozen PBMCs. An Illumina HiSeq 3000 was used to sequence the libraries paired-end with 151 bp reads. The study's processing was this. Raw reads lacking the multiplex PCR primer sequences were removed with CutAdapt. Using PEAR, the high-quality paired reads were merged into contigs. TRB V, D and J gene segments were assigned to each contig with MiXCR by alignment to reference sequences. To remove sequencing errors, CDR3 sequences were clustered according to base quality and sequence similarity. Shannon entropy normalized by the natural log of productive TCR sequence number was used as the measure of diversity. Clonality was computed as one minus the ratio of Shannon entropy to the natural log of the number of unique clonotypes. The Youden index of ROC curves was used to select progression-free survival cut-offs for repertoire metrics, and analyses were performed in R 3.5.3. TCRdb trimmed the raw reads at Q25, called clones with MiXCR and kept productive beta chains. Merged by CDR3 protein, the rows form single entries marked with the most common genes and DNA. TCRdb, not the original authors, processed these V and J calls. Recorded for this sample are roughly 11,000 distinct CDR3 sequences; roughly 32% of them occurred a single time. The ten most abundant clones make up approximately 57% of the sample.

The V gene is TRBV10-3 and the J gene is TRBJ1-6; TRBD1 lines up with 7 middle nucleotides. This TCR was sampled from a donor older than 45 with non-small cell lung cancer. The sample here was PBMCs, taken before or after stereotactic body radiation therapy (not recorded which). The nucleotides are TGTGCCATCAGCCCCCCGACAGGGCGTTCACCCCTCCACTTT. Translated, this is CAISPPTGRSPLHF.